Listed below are T cell receptor beta chains from one sample, sequenced in a study of CD8+CD57+ T cells in acquired aplastic anemia. TCRdb independently ran MiXCR on the reads; one entry per CDR3 protein. The sample shows roughly 93,000 distinct CDR3 sequences, around 68% of them seen only once. Sequenced input: sorted CD4+, CD8+, or CD8+CD57+ T cells (not recorded which) from PBMCs. Every receptor here comes from a human donor with aplastic anemia. The CDR3 runs from the conserved cysteine through the conserved F or W. The D gene is left open where the match is weak. Size is omitted from some rows. Given values are once, few, many or a class for expanded clones.

V	D	size	J	DNA	CDR3
TRBV19	TRBD2	NA	TRBJ2-7	TGTGCCAGTAGTCAACAACTAGCGGGAGGCTACGAGCAGTACTTC	CASSQQLAGGYEQYF
TRBV7-2	NA	once	TRBJ1-3	TGTGCCAGCAGCCAAGACACAGCTGGAAACACCATATATTTT	CASSQDTAGNTIYF
TRBV19	NA	NA	TRBJ2-5	TGTGCCAGTAGTCATCGTCGGCTTAGCCGTGAGACCCAGTACTTC	CASSHRRLSRETQYF
TRBV12-3/TRBV12-4	NA	NA	TRBJ2-7	TGTGCCAGCAGCCGGCCCGGGTCTAACTCCTACGAGCAGTACTTC	CASSRPGSNSYEQYF
TRBV5-1	NA	NA	TRBJ2-3	TGCGCCAGCAGCACCCCGGGTACAGATACGCAGTATTTT	CASSTPGTDTQYF
TRBV20-1	TRBD2	many	TRBJ2-3	TGCAGTGGCGGGACTAGCGATCATGGTACGCAGTATTTT	CSGGTSDHGTQYF
TRBV5-4	TRBD1	NA	TRBJ1-1	TGTGCCATGCAGGGGGTCGCCACTGAAGCTTTCTTT	CAMQGVATEAFF
TRBV24-1	NA	NA	TRBJ2-5	TGTGCCACCAGTGATCCACTAGAAACGGAGACCCAGTACTTC	CATSDPLETETQYF
TRBV20-1	NA	once	TRBJ1-2	TGCAGTGCTGGGAAGGGGGGGAGAGGGGCCTATGGCTACACCTTC	CSAGKGGRGAYGYTF
TRBV2	NA	NA	TRBJ2-7	TGTGCCAGCAGGGTCCAGAGGGTGGAATACGAGCAGTACTTC	CASRVQRVEYEQYF
TRBV10-3	NA	NA	TRBJ1-1	TGTGCCATCATGCCCGGGATAGGGGACACTGAAGCTTTCTTT	CAIMPGIGDTEAFF
TRBV20-1	TRBD2	NA	TRBJ2-3	TGCAGTGCTAGTCGGACTAGGAGCCCAGATACGCAGTATTTT	CSASRTRSPDTQYF
TRBV20-1	NA	few	TRBJ1-1	TGCAGTGCTAGAGAGGGCAGGGTGAACACTGAAGCTTTCTTT	CSAREGRVNTEAFF
TRBV24-1	TRBD2	few	TRBJ2-3	TGTGCCACCAGTGATCCGCGGGGGGCCGGGGATACGCAGTATTTT	CATSDPRGAGDTQYF
TRBV10-3	NA	many	TRBJ2-3	TGTGCCATCAGTGAGGTTGGAAGCACAGATACGCAGTATTTT	CAISEVGSTDTQYF
TRBV7-2	NA	NA	TRBJ2-5	TGTGCCAGCAGCTTAGCCCCGACGACCCAAGAGACCCAGTACTTC	CASSLAPTTQETQYF
TRBV19	TRBD2	NA	TRBJ2-1	TGTGCCAGTAGTATTAGCGGGGGCAACGGCAATGAGCAGTTCTTC	CASSISGGNGNEQFF
TRBV15	NA	NA	TRBJ2-2	TGTGCCACCAGGGGGGTAGGGGAGCTGTTTTTT	CATRGVGELFF
TRBV5-1	NA	few	TRBJ2-1	TGCGCCAGCAGCTTGGACGGACAGTACAATGAGCAGTTCTTC	CASSLDGQYNEQFF
TRBV20-1	NA	NA	TRBJ2-7	TGCAGTGCTAGGGGTCAGGGGTACGAGCAGTACTTC	CSARGQGYEQYF
TRBV4-1	TRBD1	many	TRBJ1-5	TGCGCCAGCAGCCAAGAAAGGACAGGGTATAGCAATCAGCCCCAGCATTTT	CASSQERTGYSNQPQHF
TRBV20-1	NA	few	TRBJ1-2	TGCAGTGCTAGAGATCTCACCTCCGCAACCTTC	CSARDLTSATF
TRBV24-1	NA	NA	TRBJ2-7	TGTGCCACCAGTGATATAGACCGAGGCGAGCAGTACTTC	CATSDIDRGEQYF
TRBV10-2	TRBD1	few	TRBJ1-6	TGCGCCAGCAGAGACAGGGATGATTCACCCCTCCACTTT	CASRDRDDSPLHF
TRBV7-3	NA	once	TRBJ2-5	TGTGCCAGCAGCCCGACAGAGAAAGAGACCCAGTACTTC	CASSPTEKETQYF
TRBV7-8	NA	NA	TRBJ1-1	TGTGCCAGCAGCCACGAGTACACTGAAGCTTTCTTT	CASSHEYTEAFF
TRBV15	NA	NA	TRBJ1-5	TGTGCCACCAGCCCCCGCCCGGGCAACAATCAGCCCCAGCATTTT	CATSPRPGNNQPQHF
TRBV20-1	NA	many	TRBJ2-1	TGCAGTGCTAGAGTCTGGGATCACAATGAGCAGTTCTTC	CSARVWDHNEQFF
TRBV7-2	NA	NA	TRBJ1-1	TGTGCCAGCAGCTACGCAGGGAACACTGAAGCTTTCTTT	CASSYAGNTEAFF
TRBV20-1	TRBD1	NA	TRBJ2-5	TGCAGTGCTAGAGATCTAGGGCAGGGGGCCCAGACCCAGTACTTC	CSARDLGQGAQTQYF
TRBV20-1	NA	NA	TRBJ2-5	TGCAGTGCTAGGGCCCCCCAGGGGAGAGAGACCCAGTACTTC	CSARAPQGRETQYF
TRBV28	TRBD2	once	TRBJ2-3	TGTGCCAGCAGTTTGGTAGCGGGGGCTGGGGCAGATACGCAGTATTTT	CASSLVAGAGADTQYF
TRBV25-1	NA	many	TRBJ2-1	TGTGCCAGCCGCCCAAGGAACAATGAGCAGTTCTTC	CASRPRNNEQFF
TRBV9	TRBD2	few	TRBJ2-5	TGTGCCAGCAGCGGGACTAGCGGGGGGGCGGAGACCCAGTACTTC	CASSGTSGGAETQYF
TRBV15	TRBD2	NA	TRBJ2-2	TGTGCCACCAGATGGGGACTACCCGGGGAGCTGTTTTTT	CATRWGLPGELFF
TRBV9	NA	NA	TRBJ1-2	TGTGCCAGCAGCTCGGGTTACTATGGCTACACCTTC	CASSSGYYGYTF
TRBV6-1	TRBD1	NA	TRBJ2-7	TGTGCCAGCCTCAGGGACAGAACCGGCCCTTTGTACGAGCAGTACTTC	CASLRDRTGPLYEQYF
TRBV10-1	NA	once	TRBJ2-7	TGCGCCAGCAGTCCCGGTTGGGGAAGCGGCGAGCAGTACTTC	CASSPGWGSGEQYF
TRBV10-3	NA	few	TRBJ2-7	TGTGCCATCAGGACAGGATCCTACGAGCAGTACTTC	CAIRTGSYEQYF
TRBV9	TRBD1	NA	TRBJ2-1	TGTGCCAGCAGCGTAGCTGGGGTCCGGGACAGGTACAATGAGCAGTTCTTC	CASSVAGVRDRYNEQFF
TRBV20-1	TRBD1	NA	TRBJ1-6	TGCAGTGCTAGAAGGGACAGGGGGCATCCCTCACAGTCCTATAATTCACCCCTCCACTTT	CSARRDRGHPSQSYNSPLHF